The 6 T cell receptor beta chains listed next were all sequenced from one sample in a study of blood T cell repertoires in COVID-19. Data came from immunoSEQ multiplex PCR; TCRdb stores just in-frame clones and leaves some out. This table has around 100,000 clones, approximately 90% appearing once. The sequenced sample was peripheral blood. Every receptor here comes from a woman between 50 and 59 years old with COVID-19, enrolled during active disease.

V and J are TRBV7-2 and TRBJ2-1; a possible D gene is TRBD1 (6 bases). With 5 bases removed from V and 5 bases from J, the gap between germline ends came to 16 bases. The CDR3 spans 15 residues. The germline V gene encodes CDR1 SGHTA and CDR2 FQGNSA. CDR3 nucleotides: TGTGCCAGCAGCCAGGTGTCGGGGACAAACAATGAGCAGTTCTTC. Protein: CASSQVSGTNNEQFF.

The V and J genes are TRBV6-4 and TRBJ1-2; the D gene is possibly TRBD1 (6 bases). Germline V lookup: CDR1 MRHNA, CDR2 SNTAGT. V was shortened by 7 bases and J by 7 bases, with 16 bases between the two germline ends. There are 13 residues in the CDR3. The CDR3 DNA reads TGTGCCAGCAAGGGGGAGGGAGTATCTGGCTACACCTTC. It yields the protein CASKGEGVSGYTF.

This clone was seen only once. The rearrangement links TRBV5-4 to TRBJ2-2; D ambiguous. Per germline, CDR1 SGHNT and CDR2 YYREEE (reference sequence). Trimming stripped 0 bases from V and 1 base from J, with 4 bases between. The CDR3 extends over 14 amino acids. CDR3 amino acids: CASSLGGNTGELFF. The CDR3, as DNA: TGTGCCAGCAGCTTGGGCGGGAACACCGGGGAGCTGTTTTTT. The full variable domain, in which reference TRBV5-4 and TRBJ2-2 provide the parts outside the CDR3, is ETGVTQSPTHLIKTRGQQVTLRCSSQSGHNTVSWYQQALGQGPQFIFQYYREEENGRGNFPPRFSGLQFPNYSSELNVNALELDDSALYLCASSLGGNTGELFFGEGSRLTVL.

This clone was counted between two and nine times. The chain employs TRBV5-1 and TRBJ2-1, with D maybe TRBD2 (5 bases). Germline CDR1 SGHRS, CDR2 YFSETQ. Deletions cut 2 bases from V and 7 bases from J, with 13 bases between. The CDR3 runs to 14 residues. The CDR3 nucleotides read TGCGCCAGCAGCTTAAGCGGACCCTTAAATGAGCAGTTCTTC. Residues: CASSLSGPLNEQFF.

The chain has TRBV7-9 and TRBJ1-4, with 9 bases matching TRBD1. This CDR3 has 15 amino acids. Germline assignment: CDR1 SEHNR and CDR2 FQNEAQ (reference sequence). Trimming took 5 bases from V and 7 from J; bases not matched to a gene: 8. CDR3 DNA sequence: TGTGCCAGCAGCCTTCCCGAGGACAGGGGTGAAAAACTGTTTTTT. Protein product: CASSLPEDRGEKLFF.

The chain joins TRBV3-1 (or the pseudogene TRBV3-2) to TRBJ2-1, with 8 bases that match TRBD1. Germline V gene lookup returns CDR1 LGHDT and CDR2 YNNKEL (reference sequence). The CDR3 has 15 residues. V was pared by 4 bases and J by 6 bases, with 8 bases of the junction left unmatched. The CDR3 reads CASSLTQGAGNEQFF. In DNA, the CDR3 is TGTGCCAGCAGCCTTACCCAGGGGGCGGGCAATGAGCAGTTCTTC.